Listed below are T cell receptor beta chains from one sample, sequenced in a study of read filtering for tumor transcriptome and immune sequencing. MiXCR, run by TCRdb on the reads, gives a single entry per CDR3 protein. The table records approximately 41,000 distinct CDR3 sequences, roughly 12% of them present only once. Sequenced material: a population of CD138-negative cells sorted from bone marrow. These receptors came from a donor aged 40 or older with multiple myeloma. The conserved cysteine and the conserved F or W are not part of the CDR3 here. Each record gives: J gene, V gene, CDR3 protein.

TRBJ2-7,TRBV5-1,ASSLATDYEQY
TRBJ2-4,TRBV20-1,SALGETAENIQY
TRBJ2-1,TRBV20-1,SAVDPRTSGREDEQF
TRBJ2-5,TRBV29-1,SVRGLGLPETLY
TRBJ2-5,TRBV7-9,ASSAGLALQETQY
TRBJ2-2,TRBV30,AWTSLRTVGFGELF
TRBJ1-1,TRBV6-2/TRBV6-3,ASSPSRDLNTEAF
TRBJ1-5,TRBV24-1,ATSERGDQPQH
TRBJ2-1,TRBV11-2,ASSLGSHDNEQF
TRBJ2-5,TRBV7-3,ASSPTGGGQETQY
TRBJ2-5,TRBV5-1,ASSFGSFGYQEAQY
TRBJ1-4,TRBV7-2,ASSLPSTTTNEKLF
TRBJ2-7,TRBV28,ASSWNTGGSFYEQY
TRBJ1-6,TRBV20-1,SASPYESRPGNSPLH
TRBJ2-7,TRBV19,ASSGQGNSYEQY
TRBJ2-5,TRBV28,ASEGQGAGETQY
TRBJ2-1,TRBV29-1,SVGPSYNEQF
TRBJ2-2,TRBV5-1,ASSGGLTSGRAVTGELF
TRBJ1-1,TRBV5-1,ASSLGELPEAF
TRBJ1-1,TRBV4-1,ASSQYLALTGDVGDMNTEAF
TRBJ1-1,TRBV6-2/TRBV6-3,ASSEQGVMWKAF
TRBJ1-1,TRBV20-1,SARDQFRTKNTEAF
TRBJ2-3,TRBV20-1,SARDPGSRTDTQY
TRBJ2-2,TRBV5-4,ASSARGTNTGELF
TRBJ2-3,TRBV29-1,SETSSDTQY
TRBJ1-1,TRBV30,AWGPMGTEAF
TRBJ1-6,TRBV2,ASSEALQGNSPLH
TRBJ2-1,TRBV7-6,ASSLASGNYEQF
TRBJ2-1,TRBV10-3,AISESGSETYNEQF
TRBJ2-7,TRBV18,ASSPGLAYEQY
TRBJ2-2,TRBV5-1,ASSPAAVGDGELF
TRBJ2-7,TRBV19,ASRTGDASNPYEQY
TRBJ2-1,TRBV7-2,ASSRPQAASSYNEQF
TRBJ2-1,TRBV28,ASSTRTSGYDEQF
TRBJ1-2,TRBV29-1,SVDRAGANYGYT
TRBJ2-3,TRBV18,ASGGSTDTQY
TRBJ1-1,TRBV28,ASSLAGLLQNTEAF
TRBJ1-5,TRBV3-1,ASSRGTGGRQPQH
TRBJ2-2,TRBV9,ASSSTPQGGELF
TRBJ2-3,TRBV4-2,ASSQGRLRELPDTQY
TRBJ2-6,TRBV2,ASSRGSSGANVLT
TRBJ2-3,TRBV5-1,ASTRGQGLDTQY
TRBJ2-7,TRBV11-3,ASSPNSYEQY
TRBJ2-7,TRBV3-1,ASSQEGKTYEQY
TRBJ2-1,TRBV7-2,ASSSSPSFGRSSYNEQF
TRBJ1-1,TRBV6-2/TRBV6-3,ASRPGLGRTEAF
TRBJ2-1,TRBV4-1,ASSQAGGEQF
TRBJ2-7,TRBV5-4,ASSSLDRESYEQY
TRBJ2-1,TRBV20-1,SARDRLAGVDEQF
TRBJ2-1,TRBV7-9,ASSPGLNSYNEQF
TRBJ2-1,TRBV28,ASSLFLAEQF
TRBJ2-3,TRBV29-1,SVPLGDRQY
TRBJ1-1,TRBV27,ASRGRGLNTEAF
TRBJ1-5,TRBV28,ASSSVNWGGNQPQH
TRBJ2-1,TRBV6-2/TRBV6-3,ASSYGQGPHEQF
TRBJ2-1,TRBV20-1,SATAGDGEQF
TRBJ2-5,TRBV3-1,ASSPLSETQY